The T cell receptor beta chain under discussion was sequenced for a study of blood T cell repertoires in COVID-19. The wider study: COVID-19 samples, acute and convalescent, were from the United States, Italy and Spain.

Trimming left V 5 bases short and J 5 bases short, with 7 bases between. Per the germline V gene, CDR1 is SQVTM and CDR2 is ANQGSEA. The CDR3 is made up of 11 amino acids. Under the authors' procedure: Estimation of nucleated cell counts relied on the amplification of reference gene primers. Sequencing used immunoSEQ multiplex PCR; TCRdb keeps in-frame clones, though not all of them. V, J and clone size are those of that table, while D and trimming were read from the DNA. The profile shows approximately 210,000 clones, around 80% of them singletons. The receptor's source is a woman in her forties with acute or convalescent COVID-19. The chain joins TRBV29-1 to TRBJ2-1; D unresolved. The sequencing sample was made of peripheral blood. The CDR3 reads CSVNQNNEQFF. The CDR3, as DNA: TGCAGCGTTAATCAGAACAATGAGCAGTTCTTC.